This T cell receptor beta chain was sequenced in a study of T cells expressing NK-cell markers. The CDR3 totals 16 residues. Germline V gives CDR1 SGHTA, CDR2 FQGTGA. TCRdb reprocessed the 5' RACE reads and reports one entry per CDR3 protein, with no DNA. The listing records almost 450,000 distinct CDR3 sequences. This TCR was recovered from a woman aged 18 to 75 in good health. This chain joins TRBV7-3 and TRBJ2-2. Sequencing input: blood T cells: a sorted CD56 or NKG2C T cell subset, CD4+ or CD8+ T cells, or bulk PBMC T cells (not recorded which). The CDR3 sequence: CASSPLVGRNTGELFF.